The source of this T cell receptor (beta chain) is a study of CD8 T cells in ankylosing spondylitis (dated 2017 in TCRdb). Background on the whole study: The study set out to find disease-linked TCR variants by profiling T cell receptor beta repertoires in ankylosing spondylitis patients and healthy donors. In total, the full study cohort was made up of some 110 healthy donors and 25 or so ankylosing spondylitis patients. Samples of peripheral blood were taken, and for ankylosing spondylitis patients, synovial fluid was collected as well.

The listed sequencing device is Illumina HiSeq 2500. TCR beta libraries were prepared by quantitative 5'-RACE with molecular barcodes. In the paper's pipeline: To identify disease-linked TCR variants, a new computational method was used, one built on a probabilistic model of VDJ rearrangement. TCRdb handled the public reads itself, with Q25 trimming in fastp and clone calling in MiXCR, and kept productive beta chains. A single entry per CDR3 protein holds the most common genes and DNA from its merged rows. Here the V and J calls rest on TCRdb's processing, not on the authors' analysis. This sample holds around 300,000 distinct CDR3 sequences; about 15% were observed only once. The ten largest clones add up to approximately 1.1% of the sample. General study outcomes and caveats: Blood from ankylosing spondylitis patients appeared to be characterized by a TCR beta motif composed of about eight highly homologous amino acid variants. Some motif variants had previously been reported in the synovial fluid and blood of reactive arthritis patients, which suggests shared mechanisms of disease initiation. The disease-linked clones were reported as significantly enriched in matched synovial fluid samples from ankylosing spondylitis patients. A CD8+ phenotype was shown by the disease-linked clones, which were found at relatively low frequencies in peripheral blood.

For this clonotype: What antigen it recognizes has not been identified. Within one base of it there is no much larger clone, and no base qualities were kept.

As encoded in the germline V gene, CDR1 is SGHRS while CDR2 is YFSETQ. Trimmed from V: 4 bases; trimmed from J: 7 bases; junction bases lacking a gene match: 7. The CDR3 covers 15 residues, taking in both the cysteine and the phenylalanine. Only the CDR3 region is kept as DNA, spanning 45 bases read in frame from base 1. The source is a male donor with ankylosing spondylitis or in good health (not recorded which). The chain employs TRBV5-1 and TRBJ2-1, with 11 central nucleotides matching TRBD1. The specimen was blood, either unsorted or a sorted T cell fraction (not recorded which). The nucleotides are TGCGCCAGCAGCCCTGGGGGGACAGGGGGGAATGAGCAGTTCTTC. This codes for CASSPGGTGGNEQFF.